These 7 T cell receptor beta chains came from one sample sequenced in a study of cytomegalovirus exposure and HLA in healthy donors. Profiled with immunoSEQ multiplex PCR; TCRdb holds only in-frame clones, not every one. The sample lists roughly 200,000 clones, around nine tenths occurring once. The specimen sequenced was PBMCs. The receptor set was obtained from a man aged 25 to 40 in good health and CMV-seropositive.

This chain uses TRBV19 with TRBJ2-1; D remains unclear. Germline assignment: CDR1 LNHDA and CDR2 SQIVND (reference sequence). V gave up 5 bases and J gave up 8 bases, with 13 bases separating them. The CDR3 contains 13 residues. The CDR3 DNA is TGTGCCAGTAGTCCGATGCCAGGCGATGAGCAGTTCTTC. Encoded protein: CASSPMPGDEQFF.

J is TRBJ2-7 and V is TRBV19; 8 nucleotides line up with TRBD2. The CDR3 totals 15 residues. Germline values: CDR1 LNHDA, CDR2 SQIVND (reference sequence). Trimming cost V 9 bases and J 6 bases; bases outside gene matches: 16. The CDR3 coding sequence is TGTGCCAGCCGTCTCGGGCTAGCGGGTGGCAGCGAGCAGTACTTC. It specifies CASRLGLAGGSEQYF.

A few counts support this clone. V gene TRBV5-1 combines with J gene TRBJ1-2; D call uncertain. There are 14 residues in the CDR3. CDR1 is SGHRS and CDR2 is YFSETQ in the germline V gene. Trimming took off 2 bases at V and 2 bases at J, with 10 bases between the two ends. The CDR3 region is CASSFTGGNYGYTF. The DNA for the CDR3 is TGCGCCAGCAGCTTCACGGGCGGGAACTATGGCTACACCTTC. Drawing the rest from reference TRBV5-1 and TRBJ1-2, the complete variable domain is KAGVTQTPRYLIKTRGQQVTLSCSPISGHRSVSWYQQTPGQGLQFLFEYFSETQRNKGNFPGRFSGRQFSNSRSEMNVSTLELGDSALYLCASSFTGGNYGYTFGSGTRLTVV.

This sequence joins TRBV2 and TRBJ1-4; D possibly corresponds to TRBD1 (6 bases). The germline CDR1 and CDR2 sequences are SNHLY and FYNNEI. The CDR3 covers 15 residues. The V end was cut by 4 bases, the J end by 0 bases, with 9 bases between. CDR3 amino acids: CASSGRQATNEKLFF. CDR3 DNA sequence: TGTGCCAGCAGTGGTAGACAGGCAACTAATGAAAAACTGTTTTTT.

Comment on this clone: Other DNA sequences in this sample translate to the same CDR3. The chain uses TRBV7-9 and TRBJ2-7; TRBD1 might be the D (5 bases). This CDR3 has 11 amino acids. V lost 8 bases, J lost 2 bases, and 7 bases lay in between. Germline V gives CDR1 SEHNR, CDR2 FQNEAQ (reference sequence). CDR3 DNA sequence: TGTGCCAGCTCAGGGACCTACGAGCAGTACTTC. This codes for CASSGTYEQYF.

The gene calls are TRBV27 and TRBJ2-1; the D gene is possibly TRBD2 (5 bases). The CDR3 covers 13 residues. The germline CDR1 and CDR2 sequences are MNHEY and SMNVEV (reference sequence). Trimming shortened V by 5 bases and J by 7 bases, and 12 bases separated the two germline ends. The CDR3 region is CASSLPGGNEQFF. The DNA of the CDR3 is TGTGCCAGCAGTCTCCCTGGCGGGAATGAGCAGTTCTTC.

The V gene is TRBV27, the J gene TRBJ1-5, with TRBD1 as a possible D gene (6 bases). Germline loops: CDR1 MNHEY, CDR2 SMNVEV (reference sequence). The CDR3 extends over 17 amino acids. The ends were cut back, 1 base at V and 0 bases at J, with 13 bases in the middle. CDR3 in DNA: TGTGCCAGCAGTTTATGGGGGGGCAGCAATAGCAATCAGCCCCAGCATTTT. Translating it yields CASSLWGGSNSNQPQHF.